The 28 T cell receptor beta chains in this list originate from one sample, sequenced in a study of naive CD8 T cells in extremely preterm neonates. Using immunoSEQ multiplex PCR, the repertoire was profiled, and TCRdb retains in-frame clones only, with some absent. Counted here are approximately 7,400 clones, approximately 98% occurring once; the ten biggest clones make up about 2.8%. The sample was naive CD8+ T cells from blood. These TCRs come from a human donor in good health.

V usage is TRBV4-1 and J usage is TRBJ2-1; 10 bases fit TRBD2. The germline gives CDR1 MGHRA, CDR2 YSYEKL. J gave up 7 bases and V 8 bases, and 11 bases lay outside the gene matches. The CDR3 totals 15 residues. The CDR3, as DNA: TGCGCCAGCGGGCCCGCTAGCGGGAGTCTGAATGAGCAGTTCTTC. Translation: CASGPASGSLNEQFF.

The rearrangement links TRBV9 to TRBJ2-1, with D perhaps matching TRBD2 (5 bases). Trimming shortened V by 3 bases and J by 6 bases, and 7 bases separated the two germline ends. From germline, CDR1 is SGDLS and CDR2 YYNGEE. The CDR3 totals 12 residues. The CDR3 sequence is CASSARGNEQFF. The DNA for the CDR3 is TGTGCCAGCAGCGCCCGGGGCAATGAGCAGTTCTTC.

The rearrangement uses TRBV15 and TRBJ2-5; 8 bases agree with TRBD1. V dropped 1 base and J dropped 5; count of bases not matched to a gene: 3. The CDR3 is made up of 14 amino acids. From germline, CDR1 is LNHNV and CDR2 YYDKDF (reference sequence). This CDR3 is CATSRAGGAETQYF. The CDR3 DNA reads as TGTGCCACCAGCAGAGCAGGGGGCGCGGAGACCCAGTACTTC.

V is TRBV5-6 and J is TRBJ2-3; 7 positions match TRBD2. The CDR3 extends over 13 amino acids. With 4 bases clipped from V and 4 bases from J, the junction kept 3 bases outside the gene matches. The V gene's germline CDR1 is SGHDT and CDR2 YYEEEE. The CDR3, as DNA: TGTGCCAGCAGCGCGGGGGAGGCAGATACGCAGTATTTT. It specifies CASSAGEADTQYF. Full variable domain (remainder filled in from reference TRBV5-6 and TRBJ2-3): DAGVTQSPTHLIKTRGQQVTLRCSPKSGHDTVSWYQQALGQGPQFIFQYYEEEERQRGNFPDRFSGHQFPNYSSELNVNALLLGDSALYLCASSAGEADTQYFGPGTRLTVL.

The chain couples TRBV30 to TRBJ2-7; 7 nucleotides line up with TRBD1. Looked up from germline, CDR1 is GTSNPN and CDR2 is SVGIG (reference sequence). The CDR3 has 15 residues. The trim removed 2 bases at V and 7 bases at J, leaving 14 bases unmatched. CDR3: CAWSQQGRRYVEQYF. The DNA of the CDR3 is TGTGCCTGGAGTCAACAGGGGCGCCGGTACGTTGAGCAGTACTTC.

The chain has TRBV7-2 and TRBJ2-5; D remains unclear. The germline gives CDR1 SGHTA, CDR2 FQGNSA. The V end lost 1 base, the J end lost 3 bases, and 9 bases lay between the germline ends. The CDR3 sequence is 14 residues long. CDR3: CASSLEVSEETQYF. The CDR3 nucleotides are TGTGCCAGCAGCTTAGAAGTCTCAGAAGAGACCCAGTACTTC.

This chain uses TRBV7-8 with TRBJ1-1; D is unclear. V was trimmed by 5 bases and J by 1 base, leaving 14 bases between them. CDR1 is SGHVS and CDR2 is FQNEAQ in the germline V gene. This CDR3 spans 15 amino acids. The CDR3 nucleotides are TGTGCCAGCAGCGTTAGCGTCCAGCGGAACACTGAAGCTTTCTTT. Its translation is CASSVSVQRNTEAFF.

The V and J genes are TRBV10-3 and TRBJ1-1; no clear D. Germline V gives CDR1 ENHRY, CDR2 SYGVKD. The CDR3 is 12 amino acids. Between the trimmed V and J ends, which lost 3 bases and 2 bases, there was a span of 4 bases. The CDR3 DNA reads as TGTGCCATCAGTGACCCTAACACTGAAGCTTTCTTT. It translates to CAISDPNTEAFF.

The V and J genes are TRBV7-2 and TRBJ2-3; TRBD2 matches 15 bases. The CDR3 spans 18 residues. Germline values: CDR1 SGHTA, CDR2 FQGNSA. Losses at the gene ends were 6 bases for V and 4 bases for J; bases not matched to a gene: 11. CDR3 nucleotides: TGTGCCAGCAGTCGCCCGGGACTAGCGGGAGGCCCCGCAGATACGCAGTATTTT. Translation gives CASSRPGLAGGPADTQYF.

The V and J genes are TRBV7-2 and TRBJ2-3; 7 bases are a match to TRBD1. Germline CDR1 is SGHTA and CDR2 is FQGNSA. V trimming: 1 base; J trimming: 0 bases; junction bases outside the gene matches: 4. This CDR3 region has 16 residues. The CDR3, as DNA: TGTGCCAGCAGCTTAGGACAGGGCGGTAGCACAGATACGCAGTATTTT. Amino acids: CASSLGQGGSTDTQYF.

The chain is built from TRBV27 and TRBJ1-5, with TRBD1 matching 7 bases. This CDR3 contains 14 residues. Germline CDR1 is MNHEY and CDR2 is SMNVEV (reference sequence). The V and J ends lost 3 bases and 4 bases, in that order; junction bases with no gene match: 3. DNA for the CDR3: TGTGCCAGCAGTTTCAGGGGGACGAATCAGCCCCAGCATTTT. This encodes CASSFRGTNQPQHF.

V gene TRBV13 combines with J gene TRBJ2-5, with 11 bases that match TRBD2. Judging by the DNA end, TRBJ2-7 fits better; the J call may be wrong. Germline V lookup: CDR1 PRHDT, CDR2 FYEKMQ (reference sequence). The CDR3 covers 16 residues. CDR3 sequence: CASSPAGTSGSYEQYF. CDR3 in DNA: TGTGCCAGCAGCCCCGCAGGGACTAGCGGCTCCTACGAGCAGTACTTC.

The table lists this clone with a count of one. This chain uses TRBV2 with TRBJ1-2; the D gene is possibly TRBD1 (6 bases). The CDR3 runs 13 residues. The V gene lost 7 bases and the J gene lost 7 bases, with 16 bases spanning the gap. Germline CDR1 reads SNHLY; CDR2 reads FYNNEI. The CDR3, as DNA: TGTGCCAGCAATTTTCAGGGGTGGTCTGGCTACACCTTC. Protein product: CASNFQGWSGYTF.

This chain links TRBV5-4 with TRBJ2-7; D might be TRBD1 (8 bases). CDR1 and CDR2 from the germline V gene are SGHNT and YYREEE (reference sequence). Trimming took off 1 base at V and 7 bases at J, with 12 bases between the two ends. This CDR3 spans 13 amino acids. CDR3 coding DNA: TGTGCCAGCAGCTTGTACAGGGGGGGGGAGCAGTACTTC. Translation: CASSLYRGGEQYF.

The chain joins TRBV6-5 to TRBJ1-1, with D maybe TRBD1 (5 bases). CDR1 MNHEY and CDR2 SVGAGI come from the germline V gene. Trimming cost V 0 bases and J 0 bases, with 11 bases left between them. The CDR3 has 16 amino acids. In DNA, the CDR3 is TGTGCCAGCAGTTACTCGTCGCAGGACATGAACACTGAAGCTTTCTTT. Its translation is CASSYSSQDMNTEAFF.

The chain couples TRBV4-1 to TRBJ1-2; 7 nucleotides line up with TRBD1. Looked up from germline, CDR1 is MGHRA and CDR2 is YSYEKL. Unmatched junction bases numbered 10, after V lost 0 bases and J lost 0 bases. The CDR3 spans 18 residues. The CDR3 nucleotides are TGCGCCAGCAGCCAAGAGGTTGGGGCAGGGGGGACTAACTATGGCTACACCTTC. Its translation: CASSQEVGAGGTNYGYTF.

The chain recombines TRBV6-6 with TRBJ2-3, with D tentatively TRBD2 (5 bases). Germline V CDR1 and CDR2: MNHNY, SVGAGI (reference sequence). Trimming stripped 5 bases from V and 2 bases from J, with 11 bases between. The CDR3 is 14 residues long. In DNA, the CDR3 is TGTGCCAGCAGTCTCAGCGGCTTCACAGATACGCAGTATTTT. Translating it yields CASSLSGFTDTQYF.

CDR3 DNA sequence: TGTGCCAGCAGTTACCAGGGGGGACAGTTATATGGCTACACCTTC. Translating gives CASSYQGGQLYGYTF. The rearrangement joins TRBV6-5 to TRBJ1-2; 7 bases match TRBD1. CDR1 is MNHEY and CDR2 is SVGAGI in the germline V gene. V dropped 2 bases and J dropped 5; count of bases not matched to a gene: 8. This CDR3 contains 15 residues.

This sequence joins TRBV7-9 and TRBJ2-3; maybe TRBD2 (6 bases). The CDR3 covers 16 residues. V was pared by 1 base and J by 5 bases, with 16 bases between. Germline values: CDR1 SEHNR, CDR2 FQNEAQ (reference sequence). Here the CDR3 DNA reads TGTGCCAGCAGCTTAGTGGTGGGGGGAGTCGGAGATACGCAGTATTTT. It yields the protein CASSLVVGGVGDTQYF.

This chain links TRBV11-2 with TRBJ2-7, with D maybe TRBD1 (6 bases). The CDR3 covers 13 residues. Trimming removed 5 bases from V and 5 bases from J, with 13 bases in between. Germline V gives CDR1 SGHAT, CDR2 FQNNGV. CDR3 DNA: TGTGCCAGCAGCCCCAACAGGGTGAACGAGCAGTACGTC. It is translated as CASSPNRVNEQYV.

The chain carries TRBV15 and TRBJ2-7, with 7 nucleotides matching TRBD1. J was trimmed by 4 bases and V by 2 bases; bases with no gene match: 8. The CDR3 spans 15 residues. Germline V gives CDR1 LNHNV, CDR2 YYDKDF (reference sequence). DNA of the CDR3: TGTGCCACCAGCAGATTAGACAGGGTCGATTACGAGCAGTACTTC. It encodes CATSRLDRVDYEQYF.

This clone came up once. The chain couples TRBV2 to TRBJ1-1; D unresolved. The CDR3 runs to 12 residues. V was trimmed by 2 bases and J by 3 bases, leaving 4 bases between them. Germline lookup yields CDR1 SNHLY and CDR2 FYNNEI. In DNA form, the CDR3 reads TGTGCCAGCAGTGAACTTTACACTGAAGCTTTCTTT. This encodes CASSELYTEAFF. Drawing the rest from reference TRBV2 and TRBJ1-1, the complete variable domain is EPEVTQTPSHQVTQMGQEVILRCVPISNHLYFYWYRQILGQKVEFLVSFYNNEISEKSEIFDDQFSVERPDGSNFTLKIRSTKLEDSAMYFCASSELYTEAFFGQGTRLTVV.

Comments on this clone: Its ends do not fully match the called genes, so a read error is possible. This sequence joins TRBV4-1 and TRBJ1-2; D remains unclear. The CDR3 is made up of 14 amino acids. Per the germline V gene, CDR1 is MGHRA and CDR2 is YSYEKL. The chain's CDR3 is CASSQAGTNYGYTF. In DNA form, the CDR3 reads TGCGCCAGCAGTCAAGCCGGGACTAACTATGGCTACACCTTC.

This rearrangement joins TRBV5-1 to TRBJ1-1, with 11 bases fitting TRBD1. V shed 4 bases and J 4 bases; nucleotides not matched to a gene: 0. The CDR3 length is 13 residues. Germline CDR1 SGHRS, CDR2 YFSETQ. In DNA, the CDR3 is TGCGCCAGCAGCGGGACAGGGGGCACTGAAGCTTTCTTT. It translates to CASSGTGGTEAFF.

Concerning this clone: At one boundary the junction diverges from the germline segment, which might be a read error. The chain joins TRBV11-2 to TRBJ1-5; no reliable D call. This CDR3 is 14 amino acids long. Germline CDR1 is SGHAT and CDR2 is FQNNGV. CDR3 sequence (DNA): TGTGCCAGCAGCTTAGATATTAGCAATCAACCCCAGCATTTT. Protein: CASSLDISNQPQHF. Full variable domain (outside the CDR3, taken from reference TRBV11-2 and TRBJ1-5): EAGVAQSPRYKIIEKRQSVAFWCNPISGHATLYWYQQILGQGPKLLIQFQNNGVVDDSQLPKDRFSAERLKGVDSTLKIQPAKLEDSAVYLCASSLDISNQPQHFGDGTRLSIL.

The chain combines TRBV5-3 with TRBJ2-7, with D possibly being TRBD2 (6 bases). TRBV5-3 is an open reading frame whose function is uncertain. The CDR3 covers 17 residues. Trimming took off 0 bases at V and 5 bases at J, with 21 bases between the two ends. The CDR3 region has the DNA TGTGCCAGAAGCTTGGCAAACCCGGCGGGGCGCAGCGACGAGCAGTACTTC. Translation gives CARSLANPAGRSDEQYF.

V and J are TRBV5-1 and TRBJ2-1; 9 bases are a match to TRBD1. The CDR3 extends over 15 amino acids. After removal of 3 bases from V and 6 bases from J, the junction contained 7 bases not matched to a gene. Germline V lookup: CDR1 SGHRS, CDR2 YFSETQ. CDR3 residues: CASSSPGQGVNEQFF. The CDR3 nucleotides read TGCGCCAGCAGCTCACCGGGACAGGGAGTCAATGAGCAGTTCTTC. The variable domain in full, with the rest retrieved from reference TRBV5-1 and TRBJ2-1, is KAGVTQTPRYLIKTRGQQVTLSCSPISGHRSVSWYQQTPGQGLQFLFEYFSETQRNKGNFPGRFSGRQFSNSRSEMNVSTLELGDSALYLCASSSPGQGVNEQFFGPGTRLTVL.

The V call is TRBV19, the J call TRBJ2-1; perhaps TRBD2 as D (6 bases). The germline gives CDR1 LNHDA, CDR2 SQIVND (reference sequence). Trimming shortened V by 7 bases and J by 2 bases, and 15 bases separated the two germline ends. This CDR3 has 15 amino acids. The chain's CDR3 is CASTLGSGTYNEQFF. Here the CDR3 DNA reads TGTGCCAGTACCCTAGGTAGCGGAACCTACAATGAGCAGTTCTTC.